This passage covers 15 T cell receptor beta chains from one sample sequenced in a study of early T cells in non-severe SARS-CoV-2 infection. TCRdb itself ran the 5' RACE reads through MiXCR, one entry per CDR3 protein. The data show around 55,000 distinct CDR3 sequences, around 11% seen once. The specimen was whole blood. The receptors shown here come from an adult who was a healthcare worker with PCR-confirmed SARS-CoV-2 infection or an uninfected control (not recorded which).

Comment on this clonotype: The CDR3 ends on some other residue instead of the conserved phenylalanine or tryptophan, so this is likely a read error. V gene TRBV20-1 combines with J gene TRBJ1-6; D is perhaps TRBD1 (6 bases). The V end was cut by 3 bases, the J end by 1 base, with 16 bases between. CDR1 is DFQATT, CDR2 SNEGSKA, per germline (reference sequence). CDR3 size: 17 residues. The CDR3 nucleotides are TGCAGTGCTAGTATAGTAAAAGGGGGATCCTATAATTCACCCCTCCACATT. Translating it yields CSASIVKGGSYNSPLHI.

This clonotype was counted ten times or more. The gene calls are TRBV5-1 and TRBJ2-5, with a possible D match to TRBD2 (6 bases). Germline CDR1 is SGHRS and CDR2 is YFSETQ. This CDR3 has 13 amino acids. V was cut by 4 bases and J by 5 bases, with 12 bases left in between. The CDR3: CASSPGTSETQYF. CDR3 sequence (DNA): TGCGCCAGCAGCCCTGGGACTTCCGAGACCCAGTACTTC.

The rearrangement links TRBV5-4 to TRBJ2-6, with D perhaps TRBD1 (5 bases). Germline lookup yields CDR1 SGHNT and CDR2 YYREEE (reference sequence). V was shortened by 1 base and J by 3 bases, with 8 bases between the two germline ends. CDR3 length: 15 residues. The CDR3 nucleotides are TGTGCCAGCAGCTTGCAGGGATATGGGGCCAACGTCCTGACTTTC. It encodes CASSLQGYGANVLTF.

In its sample, this clonotype was seen many times. CDR3 in DNA: TGTGCCAGCAGTGTTATACAAGGCCCTGAAGCTTTCTTT. Amino acids: CASSVIQGPEAFF. This chain joins TRBV6-1 and TRBJ1-1, with unresolved D. Trimming took 4 bases from V and 6 from J, leaving 12 bases between them. Germline-derived CDR1 and CDR2 are MNHNS and SASEGT. The CDR3 extends over 13 amino acids.

The table lists this clonotype with many counts. V is TRBV9 and J is TRBJ1-4, with unresolved D. The V and J ends lost 0 bases and 0 bases respectively, with 3 bases between them. Germline V gives CDR1 SGDLS, CDR2 YYNGEE. The CDR3 contains 14 residues. The CDR3 DNA reads as TGTGCCAGCAGCGTAGAACCAACTAATGAAAAACTGTTTTTT. Translation: CASSVEPTNEKLFF.

The CDR3 loop reads CASSLESGNTIYF. The CDR3 DNA is TGCGCCAGCAGCTTGGAATCTGGAAACACCATATATTTT. This rearrangement joins TRBV5-1 to TRBJ1-3; D not certain. Germline V gene lookup returns CDR1 SGHRS and CDR2 YFSETQ. CDR3 length: 13 residues. Trimming removed 0 bases from V and 1 base from J, with 2 bases in between.

This chain joins TRBV6-6 and TRBJ1-4; a possible D gene is TRBD1 (6 bases). The length of the CDR3 is 15 residues. V dropped 4 bases and J dropped 10 bases, with 19 bases sitting between them. CDR1 is MNHNY, CDR2 SVGAGI, per germline (reference sequence). The CDR3: CASSFGTTQGGKLFF. The CDR3 bases are TGTGCCAGCAGTTTTGGCACTACACAGGGAGGAAAACTGTTTTTT.

This chain uses TRBV2 with TRBJ2-1; 9 nucleotides line up with TRBD2. The CDR3 runs 19 residues. Germline-derived CDR1 and CDR2 are SNHLY and FYNNEI. The ends lost 0 bases at V and 3 bases at J; junction bases unmatched: 12. The CDR3 coding sequence is TGTGCCAGCAGTGAAGCTGGGAGGAGTAGCGGGAGTCTCTACAATGAGCAGTTCTTC. Translation gives CASSEAGRSSGSLYNEQFF.

In its sample, this clonotype was seen a few times. This chain joins TRBV30 and TRBJ2-3; D not certain. Trimming took off 0 bases at V and 2 bases at J, with 9 bases between the two ends. Germline values: CDR1 GTSNPN, CDR2 SVGIG (reference sequence). The CDR3 is 14 amino acids. CDR3 amino acids: CAWSVTRSTDTQYF. The CDR3 bases are TGTGCCTGGAGTGTAACGCGGTCCACAGATACGCAGTATTTT.

The gene calls are TRBV28 and TRBJ2-3; perhaps TRBD2 as D (6 bases). Germline V gives CDR1 MDHEN, CDR2 SYDVKM. The CDR3 is 15 residues long. Deletions cut 6 bases from V and 1 base from J, with 14 bases between. CDR3 protein: CASSLPQRGTDTQYF. Here the CDR3 DNA reads TGTGCCAGCAGCCTCCCGCAGCGGGGCACAGATACGCAGTATTTT.

The chain employs TRBV10-2 and TRBJ2-1; 9 nucleotides align to TRBD1. Germline assignment: CDR1 WSHSY and CDR2 SAAADI. Trimming removed 6 bases from V and 6 bases from J; junction bases left unmatched: 6. This CDR3 comprises 14 residues. The CDR3: CASRRGQGINEQFF. In nucleotides, the CDR3 is TGCGCCAGCAGGCGGGGACAGGGTATCAATGAGCAGTTCTTC.

The chain is built from TRBV18 and TRBJ2-2, with D possibly matching TRBD2 (6 bases). This CDR3 has 16 amino acids. V gave up 3 bases and J gave up 0 bases, with 11 bases separating them. In germline, CDR1 is KGHSH, CDR2 LQKENI. This CDR3 is CASSPASAANTGELFF. CDR3 nucleotide sequence: TGTGCCAGCTCACCCGCTAGCGCGGCGAACACCGGGGAGCTGTTTTTT.

This clonotype appeared a few times. This chain uses TRBV4-2 with TRBJ2-2; 13 bases are a match to TRBD2. The trim removed 1 base at V and 7 bases at J, leaving 9 bases unmatched. Germline V gene data show CDR1 as LGHNA and CDR2 as YNFKEQ. The CDR3 has 18 residues. In DNA form, the CDR3 reads TGTGCCAGCAGCCAAGGGTCTACTAGCGGGAGGGGTATCGGGGAGCTGTTTTTT. As protein: CASSQGSTSGRGIGELFF.

V is TRBV7-3 and J is TRBJ2-7; D not resolved. V shed 1 base and J shed 6 bases, with 13 bases lying between them. CDR1 SGHTA and CDR2 FQGTGA come from the germline V gene. The CDR3 runs to 14 residues. The CDR3 DNA follows: TGTGCCAGCAGCTTAAAGGGTGGGGTAGGCGAGCAGTACTTC. It specifies CASSLKGGVGEQYF. Looking up the rest from reference TRBV7-3 and TRBJ2-7 gives the full variable domain: GAGVSQTPSNKVTEKGKYVELRCDPISGHTALYWYRQSLGQGPEFLIYFQGTGAADDSGLPNDRFFAVRPEGSVSTLKIQRTERGDSAVYLCASSLKGGVGEQYFGPGTRLTVT.

This clonotype has a count of ten or more. The CDR3: CASSPGQVYQETQYF. DNA for the CDR3: TGTGCCAGTAGTCCGGGACAGGTGTACCAAGAGACCCAGTACTTC. V usage is TRBV19 and J usage is TRBJ2-5; 8 bases map to TRBD1. V trimming: 5 bases; J trimming: 0 bases; junction bases outside the gene matches: 5. Germline assignment: CDR1 LNHDA and CDR2 SQIVND (reference sequence). This CDR3 is 15 amino acids long.